This T cell receptor beta chain was profiled in a study of beta chain features in type 1 diabetes. The CDR3 has 11 amino acids. Germline V CDR1 and CDR2: SGHTA, FQGNSA. Trimming shortened V by 5 bases and J by 12 bases, and 11 bases separated the two germline ends. Isolated RNA was reverse transcribed in full, so expressed TCRB transcripts were sequenced. Profiled with immunoSEQ multiplex PCR; TCRdb holds only in-frame clones, not every one. The table lists some 330,000 clones, more than 9.5% of them singletons. The clonotype comes from a woman between 25 and 40 years old in good health. This chain uses TRBV7-2 with TRBJ2-1; TRBD2 might be the D (5 bases). Source material: naive CD4+ T cells from blood. CDR3 DNA sequence: TGTGCCAGCAGCCCCAGGACTGGGCAGTTCTTC. It is translated as CASSPRTGQFF.